The clone carrying this T cell receptor beta chain was seen repeatedly, ten times or more. Its specificity is unknown. The sample is drawn from a study of neurological immune-mediated disorders. General study findings and limits: Across subjects, no CDR3 amino acid sequence appeared in expanded clones of more than one subject, a finding that suggested private repertoires in all groups. While HTLV-1-associated myelopathy showed the greatest TCR clonal expansion, multiple sclerosis showed the least, falling below healthy controls.

5'RACE with 10-nucleotide random UMIs generated the cDNA. Over 160 million TCR-beta sequences from 15-18 subjects came from every sequencing run. Each CDR3 protein is one row after TCRdb ran MiXCR on the 5' RACE reads. The profile shows about 48,000 distinct CDR3 sequences, over 9% of them singletons. Sequenced input: PBMCs. The source of this sequence is a woman aged 35 to 49 with HTLV-1-associated myelopathy (HAM/TSP).

CDR3 in DNA: TGCGCCAGCAGCTTGGGAGGTACTAGCACAGATACGCAGTATTTT. Its protein product is CASSLGGTSTDTQYF. V usage is TRBV5-1 and J usage is TRBJ2-3, with D uncertain. With 0 bases removed from V and 0 bases from J, the gap between germline ends came to 8 bases. This CDR3 has 15 amino acids. Per the germline V gene, CDR1 is SGHRS and CDR2 is YFSETQ.